A single sample gave rise to the 26 T cell receptor beta chains below, sequenced in a study of T cells in Graves' hyperthyroidism and ophthalmopathy. Researchers took RNA transcripts and amplified the TCR beta CDR3 regions from them. With the HTBI primer set, the TCR CDR3 went through a first round of RT-PCR. TCRdb recomputed calls from the multiplex PCR reads with MiXCR, one row per CDR3 protein. The sample shows under 750,000 distinct CDR3 sequences, 18% of them seen only once. Sequenced: blood. The source of these receptors is a woman aged 45 to 65 with Graves' hyperthyroidism that later progressed to Graves' ophthalmopathy.

The chain employs TRBV10-1 and TRBJ2-3; D perhaps matches TRBD2 (5 bases). CDR1 is WNHNN, CDR2 SYGVQD, per germline (reference sequence). This CDR3 has 14 amino acids. V was pared by 0 bases and J by 14 bases, with 18 bases between. The CDR3 nucleotides read TGCGCCAGCAGTGAGTCAGGGCCTCCAGGAGGCACGTATTTT. Protein: CASSESGPPGGTYF.

This chain uses TRBV7-9 with TRBJ2-1, with TRBD2 matching over 13 bases. The germline CDR1 and CDR2 sequences are SEHNR and FQNEAQ (reference sequence). This CDR3 is 18 amino acids long. V was pared by 4 bases and J by 7 bases, with 13 bases of the junction left unmatched. This CDR3 is CASSSGTSGERFGNEQFF. CDR3 bases: TGTGCCAGCAGCTCAGGGACTAGCGGGGAACGGTTTGGAAATGAGCAGTTCTTC.

Many counts were recorded for this clonotype. The CDR3: CASSLESVGRETQYF. CDR3 nucleotides: TGTGCCAGCAGCTTGGAGTCGGTGGGACGAGAGACCCAGTACTTC. This rearrangement joins TRBV5-6 to TRBJ2-5, with D perhaps TRBD1 or TRBD2 (5 bases each). This CDR3 is 15 amino acids long. CDR1 SGHDT and CDR2 YYEEEE come from the germline V gene. V lost 0 bases and J 4 bases, leaving 13 bases between the germline ends.

This clonotype was counted many times. The rearrangement links TRBV3-1 to TRBJ2-7; TRBD2 matches 9 bases. Germline V gene sequence: CDR1 LGHDT, CDR2 YNNKEL (reference sequence). The CDR3 runs 15 residues. V lost 2 bases, J lost 2 bases, and 4 bases stayed unmatched. The CDR3 sequence is CASSQQRGAPYEQYF. The CDR3 bases are TGTGCCAGCAGCCAACAGCGGGGGGCACCCTACGAGCAGTACTTC.

The rearrangement links TRBV20-1 to TRBJ1-2, with 9 bases matching TRBD1. With 4 bases clipped from V and 3 bases from J, the junction kept 6 bases outside the gene matches. The germline V gene encodes CDR1 DFQATT and CDR2 SNEGSKA (reference sequence). The CDR3 is 14 residues long. CDR3: CSAIGQGSDYGYTF. The CDR3 coding sequence is TGCAGTGCTATAGGACAGGGGTCGGACTATGGCTACACCTTC.

This clonotype was seen more than once but under ten times. This chain connects TRBV29-1 to TRBJ2-7, with D perhaps matching TRBD1 (5 bases). In germline, CDR1 is SQVTM, CDR2 ANQGSEA. This CDR3 is built from 13 residues. V shed 6 bases and J shed 4 bases, with 16 bases lying between them. CDR3 DNA sequence: TGCAGCGTCGAGACAGAGATTAGATACGAGCAGTACTTC. Its protein is CSVETEIRYEQYF.

This clonotype occurred a few times. CDR3 nucleotides: TGTGCCAGCAGTTACTCGACAGGGGGCTACAATTCACCCCTCCACTTT. Encoded protein: CASSYSTGGYNSPLHF. This chain uses TRBV6-5 with TRBJ1-6; 10 positions agree with TRBD1. The germline gives CDR1 MNHEY, CDR2 SVGAGI. The CDR3 contains 16 residues. The V and J ends lost 0 bases and 7 bases, in that order; junction bases with no gene match: 3.

Ten or more counts support this clonotype. The chain combines TRBV3-1 with TRBJ1-5, with D perhaps TRBD1 (5 bases). CDR1 and CDR2 from the germline V gene are LGHDT and YNNKEL (reference sequence). This CDR3 is 14 amino acids long. V lost 1 base and J lost 6, with 10 bases in between. DNA for the CDR3: TGTGCCAGCAGCCAAGGAGGGGCAAGTCAGCCCCAGCATTTT. It encodes CASSQGGASQPQHF. Filled out from reference TRBV3-1 and TRBJ1-5, the complete variable domain reads DTAVSQTPKYLVTQMGNDKSIKCEQNLGHDTMYWYKQDSKKFLKIMFSYNNKELIINETVPNRFSPKSPDKAHLNLHINSLELGDSAVYFCASSQGGASQPQHFGDGTRLSIL.

The table lists this clonotype with a few counts. This chain links TRBV27 with TRBJ1-1; D is unresolved. CDR1 and CDR2 (germline): MNHEY, SMNVEV (reference sequence). This CDR3 is built from 14 residues. V was trimmed by 2 bases and J by 5 bases, leaving 12 bases between them. DNA of the CDR3: TGTGCCAGCAGTTTAGGAGGTTGGGAAACTGAAGCTTTCTTT. It is translated as CASSLGGWETEAFF.

This clonotype was observed many times. The chain is built from TRBV7-9 and TRBJ2-1; D is possibly TRBD2 (5 bases). Per germline, CDR1 SEHNR and CDR2 FQNEAQ (reference sequence). CDR3 length: 19 residues. Trimming stripped 0 bases from V and 4 bases from J, with 22 bases between. DNA for the CDR3: TGTGCCAGCAGCTTAGCGGCCGGAAGCGGCCGGAGTCTTTACAATGAGCAGTTCTTC. Amino acids: CASSLAAGSGRSLYNEQFF.

This clonotype has at least ten counts. The chain joins TRBV5-1 to TRBJ2-5; TRBD2 matches at 14 bases. The CDR3 covers 17 residues. V shed 4 bases and J 4 bases; nucleotides not matched to a gene: 9. Germline lookup yields CDR1 SGHRS and CDR2 YFSETQ. CDR3 in DNA: TGCGCCAGCAGCCCGGGGACTAGCGGGGGCCGAACAGAGACCCAGTACTTC. This codes for CASSPGTSGGRTETQYF.

The rearrangement links TRBV5-1 to TRBJ1-2; 9 bases align to TRBD1. The CDR3 covers 15 residues. The V gene end was trimmed by 0 bases and the J gene end by 4 bases; junction bases not matched to a gene: 4. Germline V CDR1 and CDR2: SGHRS, YFSETQ. The CDR3 DNA reads as TGCGCCAGCAGCTTGGACTTGACAGGGGGCTATGGCTACACCTTC. The encoded protein is CASSLDLTGGYGYTF.

A few counts support this clonotype. The genes are TRBV30 and TRBJ1-2, with 7 bases matching TRBD1. The CDR3 runs 12 residues. With 4 bases clipped from V and 8 bases from J, the junction kept 7 bases outside the gene matches. Germline lookup yields CDR1 GTSNPN and CDR2 SVGIG (reference sequence). The CDR3 region is CAWTRGDAGYTF. The CDR3 nucleotides are TGTGCCTGGACCAGGGGGGATGCGGGCTACACCTTC. Full variable domain (remainder filled in from reference TRBV30 and TRBJ1-2): SQTIHQWPATLVQPVGSPLSLECTVEGTSNPNLYWYRQAAGRGLQLLFYSVGIGQISSEVPQNLSASRPQDRQFILSSKKLLLSDSGFYLCAWTRGDAGYTFGSGTRLTVV.

This chain connects TRBV5-8 to TRBJ2-7, with TRBD2 identical over 8 bases. The CDR3 spans 16 residues. J gave up 1 base and V 0 bases, and 6 bases lay outside the gene matches. Germline loops: CDR1 SGHTS, CDR2 YDEGEE. This chain's CDR3 is CASSLDPAGVSYEQYF. In DNA, the CDR3 is TGTGCCAGCAGCTTGGACCCAGCGGGGGTATCCTACGAGCAGTACTTC.

The chain carries TRBV6-8 and TRBJ1-1; a weak D match, TRBD1 (6 bases). V lost 6 bases to trimming and J lost 0 bases, with 17 bases between them. The length of the CDR3 is 16 residues. Germline assignment: CDR1 MNHGY and CDR2 SAAAGT. The CDR3 region is CASRMGAGQLNTEAFF. DNA for the CDR3: TGTGCCAGCAGGATGGGGGCCGGACAGTTGAACACTGAAGCTTTCTTT.

This rearrangement joins TRBV6-5 to TRBJ2-4; maybe TRBD2 (5 bases). The CDR3 contains 17 residues. Trimming removed 0 bases from V and 3 bases from J, with 15 bases in between. Per the germline V gene, CDR1 is MNHEY and CDR2 is SVGAGI. As DNA, the CDR3 is TGTGCCAGCAGTTACTCGGCGGGCCGCACGGACAAAAACATTCAGTACTTC. Its translation: CASSYSAGRTDKNIQYF.

This clonotype was detected many times. The chain recombines TRBV5-1 with TRBJ2-7; D is ambiguous. Germline-derived CDR1 and CDR2 are SGHRS and YFSETQ. V shed 4 bases and J shed 3 bases, with 5 bases lying between them. The CDR3 length is 11 residues. The chain's CDR3 is CASSGNYEQYF. In DNA form, the CDR3 reads TGCGCCAGCAGCGGCAACTACGAGCAGTACTTC.

This clonotype was seen a few times. The chain carries TRBV4-1 and TRBJ2-3, with TRBD1 as a possible D gene (6 bases). Germline CDR1 reads MGHRA; CDR2 reads YSYEKL. This CDR3 has 13 amino acids. V was trimmed by 3 bases and J by 9 bases, leaving 13 bases between them. The CDR3 loop reads CASSHPQGYTQYF. The CDR3 nucleotides read TGCGCCAGCAGCCATCCCCAGGGGTACACGCAGTATTTT.

A word on this clonotype: The junction does not match germline at one end; this may be a read error. V gene TRBV20-1 combines with J gene TRBJ2-5, with D possibly being TRBD2 (5 bases). The germline gives CDR1 DFQATT, CDR2 SNEGSKA (reference sequence). CDR3 length equals 14 residues. For the CDR3, the DNA is TGCGGTGCTAGCATACGGGAAAACCAAGAGACCCAGTACTTC. Residues: CGASIRENQETQYF.

The gene calls are TRBV7-3 and TRBJ2-1; D is possibly TRBD2 (6 bases). The germline CDR1 and CDR2 sequences are SGHTA and FQGTGA. CDR3 length: 16 residues. The V gene lost 5 bases and the J gene lost 0 bases, with 14 bases spanning the gap. The CDR3 region has the DNA TGTGCCAGCAGCCCCCATAGCGGCAGCTCCTACAATGAGCAGTTCTTC. Its protein product is CASSPHSGSSYNEQFF.

The rearrangement uses TRBV9 and TRBJ1-3, with unresolved D. The CDR3 runs 14 residues. The germline gives CDR1 SGDLS, CDR2 YYNGEE. Trimming removed 3 bases at V and 9 bases at J, with 16 bases between. DNA of the CDR3: TGTGCCAGCAGCGAAAACGGACGTCGTGCCACCATATATTTT. Amino acid sequence: CASSENGRRATIYF.

This sequence joins TRBV13 and TRBJ2-7; TRBD2 aligns across 7 bases. V gave up 5 bases and J gave up 6 bases; unmatched junction bases: 7. This CDR3 region has 13 residues. In germline, CDR1 is PRHDT, CDR2 FYEKMQ (reference sequence). CDR3 DNA: TGTGCCAGCAGCCCCGGGCAGCGGGGCGAGCAGTACTTC. Residues: CASSPGQRGEQYF.

This clonotype has ten or more counts. V and J are TRBV6-1 and TRBJ1-2, with TRBD1 identical over 7 bases. This CDR3 comprises 14 residues. Germline trimming cut 6 bases from V and 4 bases from J; bases unmatched to any gene: 8. CDR1 MNHNS and CDR2 SASEGT come from the germline V gene. Here the CDR3 reads CASSRQGRGYGYTF. The CDR3 nucleotides are TGTGCCAGCAGCCGACAGGGCAGAGGCTATGGCTACACCTTC.

As regards this clonotype: One junction end does not reproduce the germline sequence, and a read error may be involved. V and J are TRBV27 and TRBJ1-6; maybe TRBD1 (6 bases). CDR1 and CDR2 from the germline V gene are MNHEY and SMNVEV (reference sequence). The CDR3 has 13 residues. The CDR3 loop is CPSRGTYNSPLHF. DNA for the CDR3: TGTCCCAGCAGGGGTACCTATAATTCACCCCTCCACTTT.

This clonotype was observed a handful of times. This rearrangement joins TRBV6-1 to TRBJ2-7; 9 bases line up with TRBD1. The CDR3 spans 14 residues. With V trimmed by 9 bases and J by 1 base, 7 bases remained unmatched. Looked up from germline, CDR1 is MNHNS and CDR2 is SASEGT. The CDR3 loop is CASVGGTGSYEQYF. As DNA, the CDR3 is TGTGCCAGTGTCGGCGGGACAGGGTCCTACGAGCAGTACTTC.

This clonotype has at least ten counts. The CDR3: CASSLYGADTQYF. CDR3 coding DNA: TGTGCCAGCAGCTTATATGGGGCAGATACGCAGTATTTT. The gene calls are TRBV11-2 and TRBJ2-3; D uncertain. The V gene's germline CDR1 is SGHAT and CDR2 FQNNGV. The CDR3 sequence is 13 residues long. The V and J ends lost 2 bases and 4 bases respectively, with 7 bases between them.